Presented here are 19 T cell receptor beta chains from one specimen sequenced in a study of regulatory T cells in long-lasting Graves disease. Time point here: newly diagnosed GD, antithyroid drugs for less than 3 months. From RNA extracted from PBMCs, the TCR library was made. Building the TCR beta libraries relied on iRepertoire HTBI primers, and CDR3 regions underwent Arm-PCR. MiXCR, applied by TCRdb to the multiplex PCR reads, yields one record per CDR3 protein. The sample has around 450,000 distinct CDR3 sequences, 14% to 15% seen once. This sample was also put to use in a study of T cells in Graves' hyperthyroidism and ophthalmopathy.

The sample was peripheral blood mononuclear cells (PBMCs), taken at new diagnosis, from a patient treated with antithyroid drugs. Source of these receptors: a woman in her 30s with Graves disease.

This clonotype was recorded many times. This rearrangement joins TRBV3-1 to TRBJ1-2, with TRBD1 matching 7 bases. CDR1 is LGHDT and CDR2 is YNNKEL in the germline V gene (reference sequence). The CDR3 runs 14 residues. Trimming cost V 0 bases and J 4 bases; bases outside gene matches: 2. The CDR3 region has the DNA TGTGCCAGCAGCCAAGAGACAGGGAGCTATGGCTACACCTTC. Residues: CASSQETGSYGYTF.

The table lists this clonotype with a few counts. V is TRBV28 and J is TRBJ2-7; 8 bases are shared with TRBD2. Trimming cost V 5 bases and J 5 bases; bases outside gene matches: 11. CDR1 and CDR2 from the germline V gene are MDHEN and SYDVKM. The CDR3 covers 15 residues. The CDR3 coding sequence is TGTGCCAGCAGTGGGGCGGGGAGCGGGAGAAACGAGCAGTACTTC. This codes for CASSGAGSGRNEQYF.

This clonotype occurred a few times. A much larger clonotype is one base distant, so this may be a read error. J is TRBJ1-1 and V is TRBV12-3 or TRBV12-4; the D gene is possibly TRBD1 (6 bases). This CDR3 region has 14 residues. The CDR3, as DNA: TGTGCCGGCAGTGCAGGGGCTACCAACACTGAAGCTTTCTTT. This translates into CAGSAGATNTEAFF.

This clonotype came up once. The chain is built from TRBV3-1 and TRBJ1-3; 9 bases agree with TRBD1. The germline gives CDR1 LGHDT, CDR2 YNNKEL (reference sequence). Trimming at V came to 5 bases and at J to 4 bases, leaving 9 bases not matched to a gene. This CDR3 has 16 amino acids. This CDR3 is CASSYRDRVVGNTIYF. CDR3 DNA sequence: TGTGCCAGCAGCTACCGGGACAGGGTGGTAGGAAACACCATATATTTT.

In this sample, this clonotype turned up many times. In DNA form, the CDR3 reads TGCAGTGCTAGGGCGGGAGTCCCCCAAGAGACCCAGTACTTC. Its translation: CSARAGVPQETQYF. The rearrangement links TRBV20-1 to TRBJ2-5; TRBD2 aligns across 7 bases. CDR1 DFQATT and CDR2 SNEGSKA come from the germline V gene (reference sequence). V trimming: 3 bases; J trimming: 1 base; junction bases outside the gene matches: 5. CDR3 length: 14 amino acids.

The V call is TRBV6-2 or TRBV6-3, the J call TRBJ2-4; 8 bases fit TRBD2. From germline, CDR1 is MNHEY and CDR2 SVGEGT. The CDR3 spans 15 residues. V shed 2 bases and J 13 bases; nucleotides not matched to a gene: 13. For the CDR3, the DNA is TGTGCCAGCAGTTACAGCGGGAGCTTGTGGAATGAGCAGTACTTC. Translating gives CASSYSGSLWNEQYF.

In this sample, this clonotype turned up once. This may come from a read error, since a much larger clone is one base off. The rearrangement joins TRBV6-1 to TRBJ2-7; D possibly uses TRBD1 or TRBD2 (5 bases each). The CDR3 has 14 amino acids. Germline loops: CDR1 MNHNS, CDR2 SASEGT. The CDR3 protein is CAISESTSWDERYF. CDR3 bases: TGTGCCATCAGTGAGTCGACATCCTGGGACGAGCGGTACTTC.

The chain uses TRBV15 and TRBJ2-3, with 10 positions matching TRBD2. Per germline, CDR1 LNHNV and CDR2 YYDKDF (reference sequence). The junction had 6 bases not matched to a gene; V was cut back by 0 bases and J by 3 bases. CDR3 size: 17 residues. CDR3 protein: CATSRDTLAGVTDTQYF. The CDR3 coding sequence is TGTGCCACCAGCAGAGATACCCTAGCGGGAGTTACAGATACGCAGTATTTT.

This clonotype was found many times. V usage is TRBV18 and J usage is TRBJ2-3, with D possibly matching TRBD1 (7 bases). This CDR3 is built from 15 residues. With 3 bases removed from V and 2 bases from J, the gap between germline ends came to 12 bases. Germline loops: CDR1 KGHSH, CDR2 LQKENI. Here the CDR3 reads CASSPQGGHTDTQYF. The CDR3, as DNA: TGTGCCAGCTCACCCCAGGGGGGCCACACAGATACGCAGTATTTT.

Many counts were recorded for this clonotype. The chain couples TRBV6-1 to TRBJ1-1, with 7 bases that match TRBD1. V was pared by 3 bases and J by 5 bases, with 6 bases of the junction left unmatched. Germline CDR1 and CDR2: MNHNS and SASEGT. CDR3 length equals 14 residues. The CDR3 nucleotides read TGTGCCAGCAGTGATGGGACAGCGAAGACTGAAGCTTTCTTT. Its translation is CASSDGTAKTEAFF.

This clonotype was recorded many times. The V call is TRBV6-1, the J call TRBJ1-2; D remains ambiguous. The CDR3 loop spans 12 amino acids. Germline V gene data show CDR1 as MNHNS and CDR2 as SASEGT. Trimming stripped 7 bases from V and 7 bases from J, with 13 bases between. CDR3 nucleotide sequence: TGTGCCAGCACTTCCGGGATCGGTGGCTACACCTTC. This codes for CASTSGIGGYTF.

The chain is built from TRBV19 and TRBJ2-7; either TRBD1 or TRBD2 may fit D (5 bases each). This CDR3 comprises 12 residues. Trimming removed 1 base at V and 6 bases at J, with 7 bases between. Germline CDR1 LNHDA, CDR2 SQIVND (reference sequence). CDR3 amino acids: CASSIGGREQYF. CDR3 coding DNA: TGTGCCAGTAGTATAGGGGGACGCGAGCAGTACTTC.

This clonotype was observed at least ten times. This sequence joins TRBV29-1 and TRBJ1-1, with unresolved D. CDR1 SQVTM and CDR2 ANQGSEA come from the germline V gene. The germline V and J ends were trimmed by 8 bases and 3 bases, with 13 bases remaining between them. This CDR3 comprises 12 residues. CDR3 sequence (DNA): TGCAGCCCATCTCCCCGGGACACTGAAGCTTTCTTT. Translated: CSPSPRDTEAFF.

This clonotype was detected many times. The V gene is TRBV29-1, the J gene TRBJ2-3; D unresolved. The CDR3 consists of 15 residues. V gave up 0 bases and J gave up 3 bases, with 13 bases separating them. Germline CDR1 and CDR2: SQVTM and ANQGSEA. CDR3 loop: CSVEDPPDGTDTQYF. CDR3 DNA: TGCAGCGTTGAAGATCCCCCGGATGGGACAGATACGCAGTATTTT.

Turning to this clonotype: This may come from a read error, since a much larger clone is one base off. J is TRBJ2-4 and V is TRBV5-1; D is uncertain. The V gene lost 7 bases and the J gene lost 13 bases, with 15 bases spanning the gap. This CDR3 comprises 11 residues. The germline CDR1 and CDR2 sequences are SGHRS and YFSETQ. Written as DNA, the CDR3 is TGCGCCAGCGCTGAGAGCAATGAGCAGTACTTC. Amino acids: CASAESNEQYF.

This clonotype was observed many times. This chain joins TRBV12-3 or TRBV12-4 and TRBJ2-3, with 10 nucleotides matching TRBD2. The CDR3 loop spans 15 amino acids. Trimming removed 6 bases from V and 5 bases from J; junction bases left unmatched: 8. In DNA form, the CDR3 reads TGTGCCAGCAGGCCCCTAGCGGGAGTTTTAGATACGCAGTATTTT. Protein: CASRPLAGVLDTQYF.

This clonotype has a count of ten or more. The chain joins TRBV12-5 to TRBJ1-2; TRBD1 matches 8 bases. V dropped 4 bases and J dropped 4; count of bases not matched to a gene: 11. Germline V CDR1 and CDR2: LGHNT, FRNRAP. This CDR3 comprises 16 residues. The CDR3 reads CASGSPGTGLGYGYTF. The CDR3 nucleotides read TGTGCTAGTGGTTCCCCCGGGACAGGATTAGGCTATGGCTACACCTTC.

This clonotype turned up a few times. In nucleotides, the CDR3 is TGCAGTGCTAGAGGGTTAGAGGAGACCCAGTACTTC. This codes for CSARGLEETQYF. The chain combines TRBV20-1 with TRBJ2-5, with no clear D. The V gene's germline CDR1 is DFQATT and CDR2 SNEGSKA (reference sequence). The CDR3 has 12 residues. Deletions cut 1 base from V and 5 bases from J, with 8 bases between.

This clonotype was seen a few times. The chain has TRBV12-3 or TRBV12-4 and TRBJ2-1, with a tentative D call TRBD2 (5 bases). V shed 5 bases and J shed 10 bases, with 12 bases lying between them. CDR3 length equals 12 residues. The CDR3 bases are TGTGCCAGCAGTATTGGGGAGAGGGAGCAGTTCTTC. Translating it yields CASSIGEREQFF.